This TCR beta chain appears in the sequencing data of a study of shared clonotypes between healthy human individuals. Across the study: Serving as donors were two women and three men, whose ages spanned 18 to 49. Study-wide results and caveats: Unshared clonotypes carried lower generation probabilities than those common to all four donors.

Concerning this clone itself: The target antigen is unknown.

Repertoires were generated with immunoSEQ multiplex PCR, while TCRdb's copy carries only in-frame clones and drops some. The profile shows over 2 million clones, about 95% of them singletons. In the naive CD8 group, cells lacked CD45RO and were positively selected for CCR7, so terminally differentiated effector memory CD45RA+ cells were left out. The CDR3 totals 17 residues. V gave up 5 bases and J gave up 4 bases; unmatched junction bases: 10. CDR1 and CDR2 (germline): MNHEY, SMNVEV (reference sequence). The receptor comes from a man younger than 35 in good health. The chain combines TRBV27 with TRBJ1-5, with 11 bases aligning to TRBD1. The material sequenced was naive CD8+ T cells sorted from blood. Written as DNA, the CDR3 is TGTGCCAGCAGTGCGTATGCCGGGACAGGGGGGAATCAGCCCCAGCATTTT. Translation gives CASSAYAGTGGNQPQHF.